One sample yielded the 18 T cell receptor beta chains listed below, sequenced in a study of blood T cell repertoires in COVID-19. The repertoire was sequenced with immunoSEQ multiplex PCR; TCRdb's copy has only in-frame clones and lacks some. The sample includes tens of thousands of clones, 86% of them seen just once. Sequencing was performed on peripheral blood. The receptors were gathered from a man aged 40-49 years with COVID-19, enrolled during active disease.

The chain couples TRBV25-1 to TRBJ2-2, with a weak D call TRBD1 (6 bases). The CDR3 is 16 residues long. CDR1 and CDR2 from the germline V gene are MGHDK and SYGVNS. Trimming removed 4 bases at V and 0 bases at J, with 12 bases between. Written as DNA, the CDR3 is TGTGCCAGCAGTGTCGTGGGGGCGGCGAACACCGGGGAGCTGTTTTTT. Protein: CASSVVGAANTGELFF.

This clone was observed a handful of times. The chain combines TRBV6-2 or TRBV6-3 with TRBJ2-1; 8 nucleotides agree with TRBD2. This CDR3 region has 16 residues. Looked up from germline, CDR1 is MNHEY and CDR2 is SVGEGT. V lost 2 bases to trimming and J lost 0 bases; unmatched junction nucleotides: 3. The CDR3 DNA sequence: TGTGCCAGCAGTTACGGCAGCGGGGGCTCCTACAATGAGCAGTTCTTC. This encodes CASSYGSGGSYNEQFF.

This clone was picked up a small number of times. The chain couples TRBV7-9 to TRBJ1-2, with unresolved D. The CDR3 is 14 amino acids. The V gene's germline CDR1 is SEHNR and CDR2 FQNEAQ (reference sequence). V gave up 5 bases and J gave up 7 bases, with 17 bases separating them. In DNA form, the CDR3 reads TGTGCCAGCAGCCCCTCATCCCCGACACTTGGCTACACCTTC. Translating gives CASSPSSPTLGYTF.

This rearrangement joins TRBV27 to TRBJ2-7, with 9 bases matching TRBD2. The CDR3 is 17 residues long. Germline-derived CDR1 and CDR2 are MNHEY and SMNVEV (reference sequence). The V gene end was trimmed by 2 bases and the J gene end by 5 bases; junction bases not matched to a gene: 13. The CDR3 loop reads CASSLGLAGPNGDEQYF. CDR3 in DNA: TGTGCCAGCAGTTTAGGGCTAGCGGGACCCAACGGGGACGAGCAGTACTTC.

The chain recombines TRBV10-3 with TRBJ1-5; D remains ambiguous. The CDR3 is 15 amino acids. V shed 2 bases and J shed 1 base, with 9 bases lying between them. Per germline, CDR1 ENHRY and CDR2 SYGVKD. The CDR3, as DNA: TGTGCCATCAGTGAGGAGGGAGGGAGCAATCAGCCCCAGCATTTT. This translates into CAISEEGGSNQPQHF.

The rearrangement uses TRBV28 and TRBJ1-5; D possibly corresponds to TRBD1 (6 bases). Germline V CDR1 and CDR2: MDHEN, SYDVKM. Trimming took 5 bases from V and 1 from J, leaving 18 bases between them. CDR3 size: 17 residues. CDR3 loop: CASSRLRDTQSNQPQHF. DNA for the CDR3: TGTGCCAGCAGTCGCCTCCGGGACACACAAAGCAATCAGCCCCAGCATTTT.

This rearrangement joins TRBV6-1 to TRBJ1-4; a weak D match, TRBD1 (6 bases). V lost 3 bases and J lost 8, with 13 bases in between. CDR1 MNHNS and CDR2 SASEGT come from the germline V gene. There are 14 residues in the CDR3. This chain's CDR3 is CASSDTQGDEKLFF. The CDR3 nucleotides read TGTGCCAGCAGTGATACACAGGGCGACGAAAAACTGTTTTTT.

The chain recombines TRBV5-1 with TRBJ2-1, with 7 bases lining up with TRBD2. In germline, CDR1 is SGHRS, CDR2 YFSETQ. The CDR3 is 17 residues long. V lost 7 bases, J lost 0 bases, and 13 bases stayed unmatched. The CDR3 DNA reads as TGCGCCAGCCGCCGAGGGGAGGGACTTAGCTCCTACAATGAGCAGTTCTTC. Translated: CASRRGEGLSSYNEQFF.

This clone was observed a single time. V is TRBV25-1 and J is TRBJ1-1; D is ambiguous. Per the germline V gene, CDR1 is MGHDK and CDR2 is SYGVNS. The CDR3 totals 13 residues. Trimming cost V 5 bases and J 1 base, with 8 bases left between them. CDR3 region: CASSRNRNTEAFF. The CDR3, as DNA: TGTGCCAGCAGTCGGAACAGGAACACTGAAGCTTTCTTT.

This rearrangement joins TRBV7-3 to TRBJ1-6; TRBD1 might be the D (5 bases). V lost 4 bases to trimming and J lost 5 bases, with 6 bases between them. This CDR3 is built from 13 residues. Germline V lookup: CDR1 SGHTA, CDR2 FQGTGA. The CDR3 sequence is CASSWGNNSPLHF. CDR3 coding DNA: TGTGCCAGCAGCTGGGGCAATAATTCACCCCTCCACTTT. Based on the CDR3 plus reference TRBV7-3 and TRBJ1-6, the full variable domain is GAGVSQTPSNKVTEKGKYVELRCDPISGHTALYWYRQSLGQGPEFLIYFQGTGAADDSGLPNDRFFAVRPEGSVSTLKIQRTERGDSAVYLCASSWGNNSPLHFGNGTRLTVT.

The chain uses TRBV24-1 and TRBJ2-5; D remains unclear. The CDR3 has 16 residues. Trimming took 0 bases from V and 1 from J, leaving 11 bases between them. Germline CDR1 KGHDR, CDR2 SFDVKD. The CDR3 region is CATSDLEAAIQETQYF. The CDR3 DNA reads TGTGCCACCAGTGATTTGGAGGCAGCAATCCAAGAGACCCAGTACTTC.

The chain carries TRBV1 and TRBJ1-1. TRBV1 is labeled a pseudogene. This CDR3 contains 18 residues. CDR3 nucleotides: TGCACCAGCAGCCAGTATACAGGGTATCGCGGGAGGGACACTGAAGCTTTCTTT. It specifies CTSSQYTGYRGRDTEAFF.

The J gene is TRBJ1-6, the V gene TRBV5-1; 8 bases map to TRBD1. Germline CDR1 SGHRS, CDR2 YFSETQ. With V trimmed by 3 bases and J by 12 bases, 8 bases remained unmatched. This CDR3 has 14 residues. This CDR3 reads CASSSGQGEGPLHF. The CDR3 nucleotides read TGCGCCAGCAGCTCCGGACAGGGTGAAGGACCCCTCCACTTT.

The rearrangement links TRBV5-6 to TRBJ2-7; unclear D gene. The CDR3 extends over 14 amino acids. Germline V gene lookup returns CDR1 SGHDT and CDR2 YYEEEE. V gave up 1 base and J gave up 4 bases, with 12 bases separating them. In DNA form, the CDR3 reads TGTGCCAGCAGCTTGCAAGGTCGGAGTTACGAGCAGTACTTC. Translating gives CASSLQGRSYEQYF.

The V gene is TRBV11-2, the J gene TRBJ1-2; possible D gene TRBD1, 6 bases. The CDR3 totals 16 residues. Looked up from germline, CDR1 is SGHAT and CDR2 is FQNNGV. V dropped 2 bases and J dropped 5 bases, with 18 bases sitting between them. The CDR3 DNA sequence: TGTGCCAGCAGCTTATCCCCCGGGGGGGCTCCTTATGGCTACACCTTC. The encoded protein is CASSLSPGGAPYGYTF.

The rearrangement uses TRBV3-1 (or the pseudogene TRBV3-2) and TRBJ2-7; D ambiguous. The ends were cut back, 3 bases at V and 6 bases at J, with 9 bases in the middle. The CDR3 covers 12 residues. The germline gives CDR1 LGHDT, CDR2 YNNKEL (reference sequence). CDR3 loop: CASSHLRSEQYF. CDR3 nucleotides: TGTGCCAGCAGCCATCTTCGGAGCGAGCAGTACTTC.

The rearrangement links TRBV5-5 to TRBJ2-2; 13 bases line up with TRBD2. The CDR3 loop spans 16 amino acids. With V trimmed by 4 bases and J by 4 bases, 4 bases remained unmatched. Germline CDR1 SGHKS, CDR2 YYEKEE (reference sequence). In DNA form, the CDR3 reads TGTGCCAGCAGCCCCGGACTAGCGGGGGCCACCGGGGAGCTGTTTTTT. Translated: CASSPGLAGATGELFF.

The gene calls are TRBV6-5 and TRBJ2-7; D is unclear. The germline gives CDR1 MNHEY, CDR2 SVGAGI. The V end was cut by 7 bases, the J end by 3 bases, with 10 bases between. The CDR3 extends over 12 amino acids. The CDR3 DNA reads TGTGCCAGCACCTCCTCTGTCTACGAGCAGTACTTC. This codes for CASTSSVYEQYF.